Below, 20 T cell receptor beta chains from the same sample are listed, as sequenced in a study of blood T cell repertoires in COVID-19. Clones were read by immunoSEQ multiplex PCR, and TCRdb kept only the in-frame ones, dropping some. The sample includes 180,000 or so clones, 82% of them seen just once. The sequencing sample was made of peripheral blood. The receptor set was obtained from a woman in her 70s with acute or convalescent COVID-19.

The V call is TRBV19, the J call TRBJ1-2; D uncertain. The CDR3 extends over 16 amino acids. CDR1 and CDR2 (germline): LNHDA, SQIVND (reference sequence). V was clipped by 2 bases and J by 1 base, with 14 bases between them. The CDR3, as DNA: TGTGCCAGTAGTATATATCCCGGAGACTTTAACTATGGCTACACCTTC. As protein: CASSIYPGDFNYGYTF.

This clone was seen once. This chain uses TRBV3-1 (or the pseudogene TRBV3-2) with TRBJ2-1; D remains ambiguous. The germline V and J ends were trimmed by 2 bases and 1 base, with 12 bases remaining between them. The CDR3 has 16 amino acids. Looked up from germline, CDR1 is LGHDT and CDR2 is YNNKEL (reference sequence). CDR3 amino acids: CASSQIGGRSYNEQFF. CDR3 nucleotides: TGTGCCAGCAGCCAAATTGGCGGAAGGTCCTACAATGAGCAGTTCTTC.

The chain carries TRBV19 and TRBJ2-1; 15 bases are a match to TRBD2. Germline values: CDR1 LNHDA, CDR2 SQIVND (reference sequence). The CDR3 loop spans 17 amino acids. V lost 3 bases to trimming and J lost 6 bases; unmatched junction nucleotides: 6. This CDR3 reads CASSIGLAGGPGNEQFF. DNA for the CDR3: TGTGCCAGTAGTATTGGACTAGCGGGAGGGCCGGGCAATGAGCAGTTCTTC.

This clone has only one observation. CDR3 protein: CAISDQFGQGGKHSNQPQHF. The CDR3 region has the DNA TGTGCCATCAGTGATCAATTTGGACAGGGAGGGAAACATAGCAATCAGCCCCAGCATTTT. This chain connects TRBV10-3 to TRBJ1-5; TRBD1 matches at 8 bases. CDR3 size: 20 residues. V gave up 3 bases and J gave up 0 bases; unmatched junction bases: 16. Germline V gene sequence: CDR1 ENHRY, CDR2 SYGVKD.

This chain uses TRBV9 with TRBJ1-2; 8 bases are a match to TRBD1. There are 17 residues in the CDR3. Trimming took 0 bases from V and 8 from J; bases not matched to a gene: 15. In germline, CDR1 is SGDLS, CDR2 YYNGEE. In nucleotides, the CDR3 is TGTGCCAGCAGCGTAGTTCCCTTACCAGGGGGCGCGGCCGGCTACACCTTC. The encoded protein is CASSVVPLPGGAAGYTF.

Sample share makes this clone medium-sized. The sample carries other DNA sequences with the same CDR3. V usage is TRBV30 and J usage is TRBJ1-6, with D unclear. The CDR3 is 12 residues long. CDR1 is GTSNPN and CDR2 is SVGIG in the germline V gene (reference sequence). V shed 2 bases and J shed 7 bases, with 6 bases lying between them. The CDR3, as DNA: TGTGCCTGGAGTACAGAAAATTCACCCCTCCACTTT. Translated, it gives CAWSTENSPLHF.

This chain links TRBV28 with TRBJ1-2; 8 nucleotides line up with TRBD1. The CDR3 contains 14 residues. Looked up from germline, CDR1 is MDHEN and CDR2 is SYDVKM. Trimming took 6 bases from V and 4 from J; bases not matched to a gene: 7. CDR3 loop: CASSRGQGSYGYTF. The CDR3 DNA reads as TGTGCCAGCAGCCGAGGACAGGGCAGCTATGGCTACACCTTC.

CDR3 residues: CASSKRDRRGLRPYEQYF. The CDR3 DNA reads TGTGCCAGCAGCAAAAGAGACCGCAGGGGTTTGAGGCCTTACGAGCAGTACTTC. The V call is TRBV21-1, the J call TRBJ2-7; the listed D gene, TRBD1, was not tested against the DNA. TRBV21-1 is flagged as a pseudogene. There are 18 residues in the CDR3.

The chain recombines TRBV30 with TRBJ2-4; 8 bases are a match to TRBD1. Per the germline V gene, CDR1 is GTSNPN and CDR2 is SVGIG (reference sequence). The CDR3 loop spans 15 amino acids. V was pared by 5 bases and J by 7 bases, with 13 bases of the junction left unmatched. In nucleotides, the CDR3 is TGTGCCTGGGGCAGGGGGCGCTTGAATTGGAACATTCAGTACTTC. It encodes CAWGRGRLNWNIQYF. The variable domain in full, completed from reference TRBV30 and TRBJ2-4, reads SQTIHQWPATLVQPVGSPLSLECTVEGTSNPNLYWYRQAAGRGLQLLFYSVGIGQISSEVPQNLSASRPQDRQFILSSKKLLLSDSGFYLCAWGRGRLNWNIQYFGAGTRLSVL.

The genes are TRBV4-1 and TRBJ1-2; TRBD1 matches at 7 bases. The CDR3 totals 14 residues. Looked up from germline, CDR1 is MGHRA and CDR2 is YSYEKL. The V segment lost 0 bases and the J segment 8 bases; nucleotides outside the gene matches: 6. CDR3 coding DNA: TGCGCCAGCAGCCAAGATACAGGGGAAGTAGGCTACACCTTC. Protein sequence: CASSQDTGEVGYTF.

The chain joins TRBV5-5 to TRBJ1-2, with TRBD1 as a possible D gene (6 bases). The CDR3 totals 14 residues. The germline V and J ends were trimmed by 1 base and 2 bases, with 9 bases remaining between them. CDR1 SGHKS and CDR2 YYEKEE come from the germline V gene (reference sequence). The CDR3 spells CASSLTQGNYGYTF. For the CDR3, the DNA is TGTGCCAGCAGCTTGACGCAGGGGAACTATGGCTACACCTTC. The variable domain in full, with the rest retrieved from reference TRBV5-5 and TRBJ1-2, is DAGVTQSPTHLIKTRGQQVTLRCSPISGHKSVSWYQQVLGQGPQFIFQYYEKEERGRGNFPDRFSARQFPNYSSELNVNALLLGDSALYLCASSLTQGNYGYTFGSGTRLTVV.

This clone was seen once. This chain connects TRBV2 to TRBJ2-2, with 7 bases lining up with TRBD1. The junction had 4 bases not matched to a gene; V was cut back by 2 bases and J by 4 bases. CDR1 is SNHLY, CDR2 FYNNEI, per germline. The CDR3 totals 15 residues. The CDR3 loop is CASSENRGPTGELFF. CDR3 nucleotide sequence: TGTGCCAGCAGTGAAAACAGGGGTCCCACCGGGGAGCTGTTTTTT.

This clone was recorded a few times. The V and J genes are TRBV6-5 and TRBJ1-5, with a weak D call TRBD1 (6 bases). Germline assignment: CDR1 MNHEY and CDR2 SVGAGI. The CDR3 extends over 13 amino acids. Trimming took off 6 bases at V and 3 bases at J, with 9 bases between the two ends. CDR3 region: CASRQGTNQPQHF. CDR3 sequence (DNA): TGTGCCAGCAGGCAGGGGACCAATCAGCCCCAGCATTTT.

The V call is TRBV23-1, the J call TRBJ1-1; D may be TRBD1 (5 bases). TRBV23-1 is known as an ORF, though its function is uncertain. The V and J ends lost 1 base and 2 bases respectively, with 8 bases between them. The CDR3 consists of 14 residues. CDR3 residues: CASSQCRTNTEAFF. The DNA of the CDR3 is TGCGCCAGCAGTCAATGTAGGACAAACACTGAAGCTTTCTTT.

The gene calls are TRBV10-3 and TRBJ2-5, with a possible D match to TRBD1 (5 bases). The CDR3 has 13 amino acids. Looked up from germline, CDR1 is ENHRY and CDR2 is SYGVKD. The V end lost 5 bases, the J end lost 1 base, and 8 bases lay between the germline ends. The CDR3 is CAISNQGQETQYF. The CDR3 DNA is TGTGCCATCAGTAATCAGGGCCAAGAGACCCAGTACTTC.

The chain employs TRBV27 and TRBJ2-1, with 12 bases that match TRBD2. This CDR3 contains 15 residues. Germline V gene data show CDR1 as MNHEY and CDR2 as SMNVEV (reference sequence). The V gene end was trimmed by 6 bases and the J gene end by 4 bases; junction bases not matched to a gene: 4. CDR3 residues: CASRRTSGEYNEQFF. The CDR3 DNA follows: TGTGCCAGCAGACGGACTAGCGGGGAATACAATGAGCAGTTCTTC.

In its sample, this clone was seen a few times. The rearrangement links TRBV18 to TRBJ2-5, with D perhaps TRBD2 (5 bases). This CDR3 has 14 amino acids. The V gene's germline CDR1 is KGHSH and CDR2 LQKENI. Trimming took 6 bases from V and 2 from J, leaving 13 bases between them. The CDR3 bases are TGTGCCAGCTCGCTTGGACGGGGACAAGAGACCCAGTACTTC. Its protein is CASSLGRGQETQYF.

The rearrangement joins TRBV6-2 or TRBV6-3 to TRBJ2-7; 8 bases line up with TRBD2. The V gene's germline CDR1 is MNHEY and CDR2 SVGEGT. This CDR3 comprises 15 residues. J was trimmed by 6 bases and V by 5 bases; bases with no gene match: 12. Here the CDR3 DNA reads TGTGCCAGCAGTATAGCGGGATCTGGGGCATTCGAGCAGTACTTC. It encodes CASSIAGSGAFEQYF.

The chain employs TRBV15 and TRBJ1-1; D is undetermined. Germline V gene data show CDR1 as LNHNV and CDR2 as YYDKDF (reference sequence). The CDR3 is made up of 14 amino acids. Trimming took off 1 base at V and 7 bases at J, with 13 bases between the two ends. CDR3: CATSRGGVGFEAFF. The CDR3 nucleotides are TGTGCCACCAGCAGAGGCGGGGTGGGCTTTGAAGCTTTCTTT.

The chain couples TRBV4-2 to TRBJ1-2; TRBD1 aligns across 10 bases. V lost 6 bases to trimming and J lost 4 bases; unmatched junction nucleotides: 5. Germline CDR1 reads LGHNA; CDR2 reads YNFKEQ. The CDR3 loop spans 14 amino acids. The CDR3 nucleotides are TGTGCCAGCAGTCGGGACAGGGGAAGCTATGGCTACACCTTC. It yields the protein CASSRDRGSYGYTF.